Following are 30 T cell receptor beta chains from one sample sequenced in a study of T cells after yellow fever vaccination. Each CDR3 protein is one row after TCRdb ran MiXCR on the 5' RACE reads. The table shows hundreds of thousands of distinct CDR3 sequences, with about 14% occurring only once. The sequences come from PBMCs, collected on the day of the yellow fever booster vaccination. The receptors shown here come from a man aged 30-40 years who received the YFV17D yellow fever vaccine.

This clonotype has only a few counts. This rearrangement joins TRBV7-9 to TRBJ1-2; 7 positions match TRBD1. The germline V gene encodes CDR1 SEHNR and CDR2 FQNEAQ (reference sequence). V gave up 5 bases and J gave up 5 bases; unmatched junction bases: 11. CDR3 length: 15 amino acids. The CDR3 is CASSAQPQGEYGYTF. For the CDR3, the DNA is TGTGCCAGCAGCGCCCAGCCCCAGGGGGAGTATGGCTACACCTTC.

This chain uses TRBV7-9 with TRBJ1-6; D call uncertain. There are 14 residues in the CDR3. Germline V CDR1 and CDR2: SEHNR, FQNEAQ (reference sequence). The V gene lost 3 bases and the J gene lost 9 bases, with 12 bases spanning the gap. This CDR3 reads CASSLGTVGSPLHF. Here the CDR3 DNA reads TGTGCCAGCAGCTTGGGTACAGTGGGTTCACCCCTCCACTTT. The full variable domain, completed using reference TRBV7-9 and TRBJ1-6, is DTGVSQNPRHKITKRGQNVTFRCDPISEHNRLYWYRQTLGQGPEFLTYFQNEAQLEKSRLLSDRFSAERPKGSFSTLEIQRTEQGDSAMYLCASSLGTVGSPLHFGNGTRLTVT.

This clonotype appeared many times. The chain has TRBV20-1 and TRBJ2-3; perhaps TRBD1 as D (5 bases). CDR1 is DFQATT, CDR2 SNEGSKA, per germline (reference sequence). The CDR3 runs to 13 residues. The V end was cut by 6 bases, the J end by 5 bases, with 15 bases between. Here the CDR3 DNA reads TGCAGTGCCCTAGAGTTGCAGGGAGATACGCAGTATTTT. As protein: CSALELQGDTQYF.

The chain joins TRBV5-1 to TRBJ2-5; possible D gene TRBD2, 6 bases. The CDR3 extends over 15 amino acids. The V end lost 2 bases, the J end lost 5 bases, and 16 bases lay between the germline ends. CDR1 and CDR2 from the germline V gene are SGHRS and YFSETQ. The CDR3 reads CASSFREPRGETQYF. DNA of the CDR3: TGCGCCAGCAGCTTCCGGGAGCCCCGCGGGGAGACCCAGTACTTC.

The CDR3 here is CSASGTRSYEQYF. The CDR3 region has the DNA TGCAGTGCTAGCGGGACTCGCTCCTACGAGCAGTACTTC. The gene calls are TRBV20-1 and TRBJ2-7; possible D gene TRBD2, 6 bases. This CDR3 contains 13 residues. Trimming took off 3 bases at V and 0 bases at J, with 9 bases between the two ends. Germline V lookup: CDR1 DFQATT, CDR2 SNEGSKA (reference sequence).

Notes on this clonotype: A junction boundary mismatches the germline segment, possibly from a read error. The CDR3 bases are TGTGCCTGGAGTACTGACAGGGGGCAGAAGAACTTC. Residues: CAWSTDRGQKNF. The chain links TRBV30 to TRBJ2-4, with 10 bases identical to TRBD1. CDR3 length equals 12 residues. The V gene's germline CDR1 is GTSNPN and CDR2 SVGIG (reference sequence). The full variable domain, with the rest looked up from reference TRBV30 and TRBJ2-4, is SQTIHQWPATLVQPVGSPLSLECTVEGTSNPNLYWYRQAAGRGLQLLFYSVGIGQISSEVPQNLSASRPQDRQFILSSKKLLLSDSGFYLCAWSTDRGQKNFGAGTRLSVL.

This clonotype was counted between two and nine times. The V and J genes are TRBV27 and TRBJ2-7; TRBD2 agrees at 8 bases. V shed 2 bases and J 6 bases; nucleotides not matched to a gene: 6. This CDR3 has 14 amino acids. CDR1 and CDR2 from the germline V gene are MNHEY and SMNVEV (reference sequence). The CDR3: CASSLREGRTEQYF. As DNA, the CDR3 is TGTGCCAGCAGTTTACGGGAGGGGAGAACCGAGCAGTACTTC.

This clonotype was observed a few times. The J gene is TRBJ2-5, the V gene TRBV20-1; 13 positions match TRBD2. V was pared by 5 bases and J by 5 bases, with 8 bases of the junction left unmatched. CDR1 is DFQATT and CDR2 is SNEGSKA in the germline V gene (reference sequence). This CDR3 is built from 15 residues. The CDR3 DNA reads TGCAGTGCTGAACAGGGACTAGCGGGAACGGAGACCCAGTACTTC. The encoded protein is CSAEQGLAGTETQYF.

The table lists this clonotype with a count of one. The rearrangement joins TRBV7-8 to TRBJ2-1; tentatively, D is TRBD2 (6 bases). The CDR3 is 15 residues long. Trimming took 8 bases from V and 0 from J, leaving 14 bases between them. In germline, CDR1 is SGHVS, CDR2 FQNEAQ. CDR3 in amino acids: CASSWAGSSYNEQFF. In DNA, the CDR3 is TGTGCCAGCTCGTGGGCGGGAAGCTCCTACAATGAGCAGTTCTTC.

This chain connects TRBV7-2 to TRBJ2-7; 7 bases are a match to TRBD1. This CDR3 is built from 15 residues. From germline, CDR1 is SGHTA and CDR2 FQGNSA. The J segment lost 3 bases and the V segment lost 5 bases, leaving 10 bases of the junction unmatched. CDR3 region: CASSQTGVLFYEQYF. CDR3 in DNA: TGTGCCAGCAGCCAAACAGGGGTCCTCTTCTACGAGCAGTACTTC.

The genes are TRBV19 and TRBJ2-7, with a weak D call TRBD2 (6 bases). CDR3 length equals 15 residues. Germline loops: CDR1 LNHDA, CDR2 SQIVND (reference sequence). Trimming shortened V by 6 bases and J by 0 bases, and 15 bases separated the two germline ends. The CDR3 DNA reads TGTGCCAGTAGACGAGGGACTCTTAGCTCCTACGAGCAGTACTTC. It is translated as CASRRGTLSSYEQYF.

The rearrangement uses TRBV6-1 and TRBJ2-2, with D tentatively TRBD1 (6 bases). Germline V gene lookup returns CDR1 MNHNS and CDR2 SASEGT. The CDR3 is 16 residues long. V lost 6 bases to trimming and J lost 5 bases, with 19 bases between them. CDR3 sequence: CASSPKVGTFTGELFF. CDR3 nucleotides: TGTGCCAGCAGCCCAAAAGTTGGGACATTTACCGGGGAGCTGTTTTTT.

The V call is TRBV7-9, the J call TRBJ2-2; no definite D call. This CDR3 region has 13 residues. Trimming took off 4 bases at V and 5 bases at J, with 8 bases between the two ends. Germline lookup yields CDR1 SEHNR and CDR2 FQNEAQ (reference sequence). CDR3 protein: CASSSTTTGELFF. The CDR3 region has the DNA TGTGCCAGCAGCTCCACCACGACCGGGGAGCTGTTTTTT. Combining the CDR3 with reference TRBV7-9 and TRBJ2-2 gives the whole variable domain DTGVSQNPRHKITKRGQNVTFRCDPISEHNRLYWYRQTLGQGPEFLTYFQNEAQLEKSRLLSDRFSAERPKGSFSTLEIQRTEQGDSAMYLCASSSTTTGELFFGEGSRLTVL.

This clonotype was recorded a few times. The chain carries TRBV20-1 and TRBJ1-6, with D unclear. Per the germline V gene, CDR1 is DFQATT and CDR2 is SNEGSKA (reference sequence). The CDR3 has 12 residues. The V and J ends lost 2 bases and 15 bases respectively, with 14 bases between them. The CDR3 sequence is CSARRPDIILHF. As DNA, the CDR3 is TGCAGTGCTAGACGGCCGGATATCATCCTCCACTTT.

The rearrangement joins TRBV27 to TRBJ1-1; the D gene is possibly TRBD1 (5 bases). CDR3 length equals 12 residues. CDR1 and CDR2 (germline): MNHEY, SMNVEV (reference sequence). The V gene lost 10 bases and the J gene lost 1 base, with 10 bases spanning the gap. The CDR3 coding sequence is TGTGCCACAGGGTGGGGGAACACTGAAGCTTTCTTT. It is translated as CATGWGNTEAFF.

The chain combines TRBV5-1 with TRBJ1-6; D possibly corresponds to TRBD1 (6 bases). Germline CDR1 is SGHRS and CDR2 is YFSETQ. Trimming took 5 bases from V and 5 from J, leaving 14 bases between them. There are 15 residues in the CDR3. DNA of the CDR3: TGCGCCAGCAGAGCCGAGGGACACGATAATTCACCCCTCCACTTT. Translation: CASRAEGHDNSPLHF. Full variable domain (outside the CDR3, taken from reference TRBV5-1 and TRBJ1-6): KAGVTQTPRYLIKTRGQQVTLSCSPISGHRSVSWYQQTPGQGLQFLFEYFSETQRNKGNFPGRFSGRQFSNSRSEMNVSTLELGDSALYLCASRAEGHDNSPLHFGNGTRLTVT.

In this sample, this clonotype turned up many times. The CDR3 nucleotides read TGTGCCAGCAGCGTAGATGCAGGGCTATCCGAGCAGTACTTC. Translation: CASSVDAGLSEQYF. The V gene is TRBV9, the J gene TRBJ2-7; maybe TRBD1 (5 bases). Trimming cost V 0 bases and J 6 bases, with 13 bases left between them. The CDR3 is 14 residues long. Germline V gene data show CDR1 as SGDLS and CDR2 as YYNGEE.

The chain employs TRBV19 and TRBJ1-4; D possibly corresponds to TRBD1 (5 bases). In germline, CDR1 is LNHDA, CDR2 SQIVND (reference sequence). V was clipped by 5 bases and J by 2 bases, with 12 bases between them. The CDR3 length is 15 residues. The CDR3 loop is CASSLRGATNEKLFF. The CDR3 DNA reads TGTGCCAGTAGTCTCAGAGGGGCGACTAATGAAAAACTGTTTTTT.

The chain uses TRBV5-1 and TRBJ2-7; TRBD1 aligns across 9 bases. There are 15 residues in the CDR3. CDR1 is SGHRS, CDR2 YFSETQ, per germline. With 0 bases clipped from V and 5 bases from J, the junction kept 6 bases outside the gene matches. Written as DNA, the CDR3 is TGCGCCAGCAGCTTGGCAACAGGGGGCCTGGACGAGCAGTACTTC. Its protein is CASSLATGGLDEQYF.

This clonotype was seen only a few times. The chain couples TRBV3-1 to TRBJ2-2, with D unclear. This CDR3 contains 15 residues. Germline V gene lookup returns CDR1 LGHDT and CDR2 YNNKEL (reference sequence). V dropped 2 bases and J dropped 4 bases, with 11 bases sitting between them. Written as DNA, the CDR3 is TGTGCCAGCAGCCAACCGCGTGGGCTCACCGGGGAGCTGTTTTTT. This codes for CASSQPRGLTGELFF.

V usage is TRBV6-1 and J usage is TRBJ1-6; D might be TRBD1 (6 bases). Trimming pared 7 bases from V and 7 bases from J, leaving 14 bases between. This CDR3 spans 14 amino acids. Per the germline V gene, CDR1 is MNHNS and CDR2 is SASEGT. Here the CDR3 DNA reads TGTGCCAGCACCCCGGGCAGGGGCAATTCACCCCTCCACTTT. This gives the protein CASTPGRGNSPLHF.

This chain links TRBV20-1 with TRBJ2-1; 7 bases match TRBD2. The CDR3 loop spans 16 amino acids. V dropped 3 bases and J dropped 11; count of bases not matched to a gene: 19. Germline V lookup: CDR1 DFQATT, CDR2 SNEGSKA (reference sequence). CDR3 region: CSASSPGGSGEGKQFF. The CDR3 DNA is TGCAGTGCTAGTTCCCCGGGGGGTAGCGGAGAAGGGAAGCAGTTCTTC.

A few counts support this clonotype. This chain uses TRBV20-1 with TRBJ2-3; the match to TRBD2 covers 10 bases. CDR3 length: 14 residues. CDR1 is DFQATT and CDR2 is SNEGSKA in the germline V gene (reference sequence). CDR3 nucleotide sequence: TGCACTTGCCGCGGGACTAGCGACACAGATACGCAGTATTTT. Protein sequence: CTCRGTSDTDTQYF.

The chain couples TRBV7-8 to TRBJ1-3; D uncertain. This CDR3 is 13 amino acids long. V lost 5 bases to trimming and J lost 0 bases, with 5 bases between them. Germline V CDR1 and CDR2: SGHVS, FQNEAQ. The CDR3 sequence is CASSHASGNTIYF. The CDR3 coding sequence is TGTGCCAGCAGCCACGCCTCTGGAAACACCATATATTTT.

Only a few counts were recorded for this clonotype. This chain connects TRBV7-3 to TRBJ1-1; no clear D gene. The germline V gene has CDR1 SGHTA and CDR2 FQGTGA. The CDR3 length is 14 residues. V was shortened by 8 bases and J by 4 bases, with 17 bases between the two germline ends. The CDR3 bases are TGTGCCAGCTCTAGCTTTGAGCGGACCACTGAAGCTTTCTTT. The encoded protein is CASSSFERTTEAFF.

The J gene is TRBJ2-1, the V gene TRBV19; D ambiguous. Trimming shortened V by 6 bases and J by 2 bases, and 8 bases separated the two germline ends. Germline V gene sequence: CDR1 LNHDA, CDR2 SQIVND (reference sequence). The CDR3 runs 13 residues. Here the CDR3 reads CASSDGAYNEQFF. CDR3 coding DNA: TGTGCCAGTAGCGATGGCGCCTACAATGAGCAGTTCTTC. The full variable domain, with the rest looked up from reference TRBV19 and TRBJ2-1, is DGGITQSPKYLFRKEGQNVTLSCEQNLNHDAMYWYRQDPGQGLRLIYYSQIVNDFQKGDIAEGYSVSREKKESFPLTVTSAQKNPTAFYLCASSDGAYNEQFFGPGTRLTVL.

This rearrangement joins TRBV27 to TRBJ2-7; 10 nucleotides agree with TRBD2. The germline V gene has CDR1 MNHEY and CDR2 SMNVEV (reference sequence). The CDR3 is 15 residues long. V was pared by 3 bases and J by 7 bases, with 9 bases of the junction left unmatched. CDR3 in DNA: TGTGCCAGCAGTTTCCGGACTAGCGGCCCCTTGGAGCAGTACTTC. This translates into CASSFRTSGPLEQYF.

The chain uses TRBV20-1 and TRBJ2-7; weak D call: TRBD1 (5 bases). CDR3 length equals 12 residues. CDR1 and CDR2 from the germline V gene are DFQATT and SNEGSKA (reference sequence). Trimming removed 8 bases from V and 2 bases from J, with 13 bases in between. CDR3 protein: CSTRGGTYEQYF. DNA of the CDR3: TGCAGTACAAGGGGCGGCACCTACGAGCAGTACTTC.

The gene calls are TRBV5-1 and TRBJ2-3, with D possibly TRBD2 on 5 matching bases. This CDR3 is built from 18 residues. Germline V gene lookup returns CDR1 SGHRS and CDR2 YFSETQ. V was shortened by 3 bases and J by 9 bases, with 29 bases between the two germline ends. The CDR3 loop reads CASSYVQLVDLGNYTQYF. The CDR3 DNA follows: TGCGCCAGCAGCTACGTCCAACTAGTAGATCTGGGGAACTACACGCAGTATTTT.

This clonotype was observed many times. The chain has TRBV24-1 and TRBJ2-7, with 8 bases fitting TRBD1. The CDR3 is 13 residues long. Looked up from germline, CDR1 is KGHDR and CDR2 is SFDVKD. V was pared by 5 bases and J by 4 bases, with 3 bases of the junction left unmatched. This chain's CDR3 is CATSGQGLYEQYF. CDR3 coding DNA: TGTGCCACCAGTGGACAGGGGTTATACGAGCAGTACTTC.